This record concerns one T cell receptor (beta chain) sequence. Its antigen is unknown. TCRdb reprocessed the reads via MiXCR and lists one record per CDR3 protein. The table includes 310,000 or so distinct CDR3 sequences, around 25% detected once. The J segment lost 2 bases and the V segment lost 1 base, leaving 9 bases of the junction unmatched. Germline loops: CDR1 SGHVS, CDR2 FNYEAQ. This CDR3 spans 17 amino acids. This sample is part of a study of T cell repertoires in cytomegalovirus infection. Findings and caveats of the study: Cumulated frequencies of public TCR beta families served to identify carriers of CMV plus the relevant HLA. The response measured ex vivo was dominated by TCR beta clonotypes (HLA-C-restricted and CMV-specific).

The clonotype originates from a human donor in good health (CMV status not recorded). Some clones in this sample may be carry-over from other donors' samples. The chain is built from TRBV7-6 and TRBJ2-7; 9 nucleotides align to TRBD2. Sequenced here: cultured PBMCs, sampled from culture after CMV antigen stimulation. CDR3 DNA sequence: TGTGCCAGCAGCTTAGAGCTAGCGGGATTTAACCCCTACGAGCAGTACTTC. It codes for CASSLELAGFNPYEQYF.